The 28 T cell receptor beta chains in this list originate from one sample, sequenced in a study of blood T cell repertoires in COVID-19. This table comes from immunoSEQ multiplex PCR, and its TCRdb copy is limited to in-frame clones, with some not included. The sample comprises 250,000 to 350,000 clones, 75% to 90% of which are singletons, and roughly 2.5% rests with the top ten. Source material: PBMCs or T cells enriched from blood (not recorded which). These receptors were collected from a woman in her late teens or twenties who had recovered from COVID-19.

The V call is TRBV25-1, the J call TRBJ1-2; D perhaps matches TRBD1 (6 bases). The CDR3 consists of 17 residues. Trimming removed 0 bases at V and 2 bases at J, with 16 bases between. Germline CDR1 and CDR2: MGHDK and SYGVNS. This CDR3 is CASSEYFRGDINYGYTF. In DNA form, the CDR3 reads TGTGCCAGCAGTGAATACTTCAGGGGAGATATCAACTATGGCTACACCTTC.

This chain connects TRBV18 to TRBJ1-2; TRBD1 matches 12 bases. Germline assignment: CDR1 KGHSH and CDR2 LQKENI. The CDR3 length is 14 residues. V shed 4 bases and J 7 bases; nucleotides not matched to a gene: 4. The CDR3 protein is CASSRDRGPFGYTF. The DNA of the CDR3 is TGTGCCAGCTCACGGGACAGGGGGCCCTTTGGCTACACCTTC. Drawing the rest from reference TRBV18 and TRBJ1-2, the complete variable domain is NAGVMQNPRHLVRRRGQEARLRCSPMKGHSHVYWYRQLPEEGLKFMVYLQKENIIDESGMPKERFSAEFPKEGPSILRIQQVVRGDSAAYFCASSRDRGPFGYTFGSGTRLTVV.

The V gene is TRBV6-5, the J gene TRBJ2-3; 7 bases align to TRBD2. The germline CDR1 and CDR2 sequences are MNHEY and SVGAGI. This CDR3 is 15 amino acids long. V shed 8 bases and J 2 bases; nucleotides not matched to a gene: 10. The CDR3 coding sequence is TGTGCCAGCTTCTCTCTAGCGGCCCTCACAGATACGCAGTATTTT. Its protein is CASFSLAALTDTQYF.

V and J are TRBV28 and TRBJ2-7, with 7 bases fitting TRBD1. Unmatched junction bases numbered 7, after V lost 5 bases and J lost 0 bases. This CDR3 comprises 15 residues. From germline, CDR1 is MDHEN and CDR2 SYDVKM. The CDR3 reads CASSPPGQFSYEQYF. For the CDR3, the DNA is TGTGCCAGCAGTCCACCGGGACAGTTCTCCTACGAGCAGTACTTC.

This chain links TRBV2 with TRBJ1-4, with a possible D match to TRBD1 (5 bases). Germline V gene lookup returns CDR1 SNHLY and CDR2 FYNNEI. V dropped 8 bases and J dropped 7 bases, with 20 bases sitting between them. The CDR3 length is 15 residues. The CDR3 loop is CASRARGVRAEKLFF. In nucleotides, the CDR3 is TGTGCCAGCCGCGCCCGGGGGGTTCGTGCTGAAAAACTGTTTTTT.

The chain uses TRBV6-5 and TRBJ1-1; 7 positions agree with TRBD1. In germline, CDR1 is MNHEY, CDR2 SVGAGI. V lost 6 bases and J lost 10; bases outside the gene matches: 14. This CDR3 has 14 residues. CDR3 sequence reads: CASSIGQASDLAFF. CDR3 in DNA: TGTGCCAGCAGCATCGGACAGGCCTCCGATTTAGCTTTCTTT.

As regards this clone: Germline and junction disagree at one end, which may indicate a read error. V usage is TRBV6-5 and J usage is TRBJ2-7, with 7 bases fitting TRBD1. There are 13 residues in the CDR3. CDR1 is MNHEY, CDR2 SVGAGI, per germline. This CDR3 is CASKPGTVSSVNF. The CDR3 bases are TGTGCCAGCAAACCTGGGACAGTAAGTTCCGTAAACTTC.

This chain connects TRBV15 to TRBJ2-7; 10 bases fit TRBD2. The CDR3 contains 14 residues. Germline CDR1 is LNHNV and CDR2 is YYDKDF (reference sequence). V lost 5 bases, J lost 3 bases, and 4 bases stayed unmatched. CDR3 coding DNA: TGTGCCACCAGCGCTCGGACTAGCGGCTACGAGCAGTACTTC. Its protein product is CATSARTSGYEQYF.

The CDR3 DNA reads as TGTGCCAGCAGCACTCGCCTGGGACTCTTGGGGGAGACCCAGTACTTC. The encoded protein is CASSTRLGLLGETQYF. The chain has TRBV5-4 and TRBJ2-5; D perhaps matches TRBD2 (6 bases). Trimming took 4 bases from V and 5 from J, leaving 21 bases between them. CDR1 and CDR2 (germline): SGHNT, YYREEE (reference sequence). This CDR3 spans 16 amino acids.

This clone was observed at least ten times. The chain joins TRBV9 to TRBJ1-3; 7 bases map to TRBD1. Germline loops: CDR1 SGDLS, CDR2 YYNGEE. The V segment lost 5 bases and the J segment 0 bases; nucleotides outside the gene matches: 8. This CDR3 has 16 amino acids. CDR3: CASREGASDSGNTIYF. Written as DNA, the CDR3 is TGTGCCAGCAGAGAGGGGGCCTCAGACTCTGGAAACACCATATATTTT.

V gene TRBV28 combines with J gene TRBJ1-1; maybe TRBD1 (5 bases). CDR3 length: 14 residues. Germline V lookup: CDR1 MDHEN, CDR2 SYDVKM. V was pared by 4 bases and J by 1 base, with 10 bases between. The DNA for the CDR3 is TGTGCCAGCAGTTCCCCCGGGGGGAACACTGAAGCTTTCTTT. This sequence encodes CASSSPGGNTEAFF.

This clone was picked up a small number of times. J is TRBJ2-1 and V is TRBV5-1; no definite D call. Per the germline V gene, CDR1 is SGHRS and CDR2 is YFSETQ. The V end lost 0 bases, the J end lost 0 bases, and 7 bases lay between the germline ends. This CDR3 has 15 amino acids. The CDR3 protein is CASSLAQASYNEQFF. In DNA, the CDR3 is TGCGCCAGCAGCTTGGCCCAGGCCTCCTACAATGAGCAGTTCTTC.

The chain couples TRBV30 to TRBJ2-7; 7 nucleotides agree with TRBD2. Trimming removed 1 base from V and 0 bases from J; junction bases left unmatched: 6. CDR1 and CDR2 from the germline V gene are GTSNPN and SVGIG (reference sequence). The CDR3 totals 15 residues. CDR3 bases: TGTGCCTGGAGTGCCAGGAGCGGGGTCTCCTACGAGCAGTACTTC. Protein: CAWSARSGVSYEQYF.

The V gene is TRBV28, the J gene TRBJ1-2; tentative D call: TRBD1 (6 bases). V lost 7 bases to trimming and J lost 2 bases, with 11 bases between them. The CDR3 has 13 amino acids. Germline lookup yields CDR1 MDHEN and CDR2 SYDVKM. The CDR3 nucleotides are TGTGCCAGCAACCCCACAGGGAACTATGGCTACACCTTC. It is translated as CASNPTGNYGYTF.

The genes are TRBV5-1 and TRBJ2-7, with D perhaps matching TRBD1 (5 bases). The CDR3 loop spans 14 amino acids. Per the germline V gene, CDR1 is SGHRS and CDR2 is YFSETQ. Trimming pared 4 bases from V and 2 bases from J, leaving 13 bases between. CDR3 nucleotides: TGCGCCAGCAGCCCGGTACAGGCTGCCTACGAGCAGTACTTC. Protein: CASSPVQAAYEQYF.

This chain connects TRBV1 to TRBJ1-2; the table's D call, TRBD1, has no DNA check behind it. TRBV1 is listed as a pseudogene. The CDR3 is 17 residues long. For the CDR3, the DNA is TGCACCAGCAGCCAAGACCCTGGGACAGGGCCCGTCCATGGCTACACCTTC. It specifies CTSSQDPGTGPVHGYTF.

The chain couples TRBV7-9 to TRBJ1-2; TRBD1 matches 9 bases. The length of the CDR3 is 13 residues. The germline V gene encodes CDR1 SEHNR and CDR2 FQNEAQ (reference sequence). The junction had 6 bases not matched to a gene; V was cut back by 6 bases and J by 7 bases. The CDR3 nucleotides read TGTGCCAGCAGAGGACAGGGGACTGGTGGCTACACCTTC. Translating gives CASRGQGTGGYTF.

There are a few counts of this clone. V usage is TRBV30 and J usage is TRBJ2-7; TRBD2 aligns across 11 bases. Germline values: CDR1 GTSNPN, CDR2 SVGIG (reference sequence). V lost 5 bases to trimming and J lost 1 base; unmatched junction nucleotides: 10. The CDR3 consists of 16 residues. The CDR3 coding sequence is TGTGCCTGGTTAGATAGCGGGGGGGCCATGTCCTACGAGCAGTACTTC. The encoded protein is CAWLDSGGAMSYEQYF.

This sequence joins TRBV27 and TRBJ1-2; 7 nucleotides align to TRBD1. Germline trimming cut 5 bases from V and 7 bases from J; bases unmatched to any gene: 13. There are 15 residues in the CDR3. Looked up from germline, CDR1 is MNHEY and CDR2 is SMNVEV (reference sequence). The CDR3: CASSRSKTGYFGYTF. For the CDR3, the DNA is TGTGCCAGCAGTAGATCTAAGACAGGGTACTTTGGCTACACCTTC.

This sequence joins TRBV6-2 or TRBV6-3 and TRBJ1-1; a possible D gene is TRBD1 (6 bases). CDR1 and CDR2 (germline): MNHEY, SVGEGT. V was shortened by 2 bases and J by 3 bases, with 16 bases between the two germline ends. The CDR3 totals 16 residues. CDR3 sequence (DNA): TGTGCCAGCAGTTACCCCCTCGGGGGGGCCGACACTGAAGCTTTCTTT. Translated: CASSYPLGGADTEAFF.

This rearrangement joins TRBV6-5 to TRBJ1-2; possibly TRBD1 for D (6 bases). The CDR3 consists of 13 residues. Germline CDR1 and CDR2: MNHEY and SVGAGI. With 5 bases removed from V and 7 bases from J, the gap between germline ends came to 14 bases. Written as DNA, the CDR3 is TGTGCCAGCAGTCCTCAGGGGCGGAGTGGCTACACCTTC. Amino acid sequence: CASSPQGRSGYTF.

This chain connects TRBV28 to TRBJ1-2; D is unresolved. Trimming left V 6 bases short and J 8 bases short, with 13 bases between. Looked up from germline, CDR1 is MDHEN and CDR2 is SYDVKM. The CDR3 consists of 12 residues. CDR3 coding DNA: TGTGCCAGCAGCTCCCGATGGGAGGGCTACACCTTC. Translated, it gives CASSSRWEGYTF.

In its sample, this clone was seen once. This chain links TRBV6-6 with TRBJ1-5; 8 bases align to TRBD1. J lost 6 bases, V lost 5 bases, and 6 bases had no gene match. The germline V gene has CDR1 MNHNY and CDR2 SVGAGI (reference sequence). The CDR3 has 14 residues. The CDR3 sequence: CASSDRGVGQPQHF. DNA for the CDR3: TGTGCCAGCAGTGACAGGGGAGTTGGTCAGCCCCAGCATTTT.

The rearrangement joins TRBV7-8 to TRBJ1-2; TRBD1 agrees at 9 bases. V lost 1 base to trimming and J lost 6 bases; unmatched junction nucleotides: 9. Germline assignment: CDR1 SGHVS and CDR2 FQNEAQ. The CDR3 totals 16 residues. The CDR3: CASSLEFGTGTDGYTF. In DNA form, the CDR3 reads TGTGCCAGCAGCTTAGAGTTCGGGACAGGGACAGATGGCTACACCTTC.

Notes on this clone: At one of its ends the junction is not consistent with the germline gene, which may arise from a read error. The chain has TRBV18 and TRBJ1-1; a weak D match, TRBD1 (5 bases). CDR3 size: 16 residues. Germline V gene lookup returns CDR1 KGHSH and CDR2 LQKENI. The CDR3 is CASSPVGREMKTEAFF. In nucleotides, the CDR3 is TGTGCCAGCTCACCGGTCGGCAGGGAAATGAAAACTGAAGCTTTCTTT. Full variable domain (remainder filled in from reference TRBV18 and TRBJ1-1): NAGVMQNPRHLVRRRGQEARLRCSPMKGHSHVYWYRQLPEEGLKFMVYLQKENIIDESGMPKERFSAEFPKEGPSILRIQQVVRGDSAAYFCASSPVGREMKTEAFFGQGTRLTVV.

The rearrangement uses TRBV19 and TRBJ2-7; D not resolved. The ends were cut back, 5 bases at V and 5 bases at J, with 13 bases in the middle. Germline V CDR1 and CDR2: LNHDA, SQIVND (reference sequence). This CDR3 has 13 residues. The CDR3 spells CASSVYYPHEQYF. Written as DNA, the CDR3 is TGTGCCAGTAGTGTCTATTATCCCCACGAGCAGTACTTC.

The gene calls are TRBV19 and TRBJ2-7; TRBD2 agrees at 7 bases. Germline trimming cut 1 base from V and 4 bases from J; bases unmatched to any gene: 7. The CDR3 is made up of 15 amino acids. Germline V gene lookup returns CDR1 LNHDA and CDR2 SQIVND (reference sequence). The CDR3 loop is CASSIGGTMPYEQYF. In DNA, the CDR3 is TGTGCCAGTAGTATAGGGGGGACTATGCCTTACGAGCAGTACTTC.

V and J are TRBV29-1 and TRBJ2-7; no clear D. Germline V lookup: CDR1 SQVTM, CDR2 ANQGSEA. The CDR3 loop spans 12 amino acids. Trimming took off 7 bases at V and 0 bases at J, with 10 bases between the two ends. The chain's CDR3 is CSARSSSYEQYF. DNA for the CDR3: TGCAGCGCCCGGAGTAGCTCCTACGAGCAGTACTTC.